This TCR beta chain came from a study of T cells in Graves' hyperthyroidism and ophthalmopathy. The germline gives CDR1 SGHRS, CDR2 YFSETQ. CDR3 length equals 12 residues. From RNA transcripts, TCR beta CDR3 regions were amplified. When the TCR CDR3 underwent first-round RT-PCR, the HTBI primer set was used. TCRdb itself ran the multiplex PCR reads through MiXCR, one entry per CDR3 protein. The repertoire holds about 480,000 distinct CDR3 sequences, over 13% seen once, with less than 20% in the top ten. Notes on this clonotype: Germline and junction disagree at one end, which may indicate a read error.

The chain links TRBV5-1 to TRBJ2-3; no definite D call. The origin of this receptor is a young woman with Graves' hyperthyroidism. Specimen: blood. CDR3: CASSFFSDTQYF. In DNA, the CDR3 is TGTGCCAGCAGCTTTTTTTCAGATACGCAGTATTTT.